The TCR beta chain described here comes from a study of T cells in tumors after PD-1 blockade. Looking at the study overall: Peripheral blood samples averaged approximately 37,000 unique clonotypes and roughly 110,000 templates.

The CDR3 is 15 amino acids. Trimming cost V 3 bases and J 0 bases, with 9 bases left between them. Per germline, CDR1 LNHDA and CDR2 SQIVND (reference sequence). Sequencing used immunoSEQ multiplex PCR; TCRdb keeps in-frame clones, though not all of them. Counted here are 60,000 or so clones, around 77% occurring once; the ten biggest clones make up roughly 13%. Source: PBMCs, taken before anti-PD-1 treatment. The V gene is TRBV19, the J gene TRBJ1-3, with D unresolved. The sequence came from a human donor with basal cell carcinoma. CDR3 residues: CASSMLQDSGNTIYF. The CDR3 nucleotides are TGTGCCAGTAGTATGCTGCAAGACTCTGGAAACACCATATATTTT.